Sequencing of this TCR beta chain was carried out in a study of somatic mutations in cytotoxic T cells in rheumatoid arthritis. Points from the study as a whole: In rheumatoid arthritis patients, unlike healthy controls, CD8+ clonality rose with age. Among approximately 60 patients, roughly 8 showed a largest CD8+ clone that surpassed 20% of CD8+ cells.

About this clone: Its specificity is not known.

Germline V gene lookup returns CDR1 SEHNR and CDR2 FQNEAQ (reference sequence). The CDR3 contains 16 residues. V lost 1 base and J lost 4, with 13 bases in between. CD4+ and CD8+ cells were isolated by positive magnetic bead selection, with purity checked by flow cytometry. Measured with immunoSEQ multiplex PCR; TCRdb has only the in-frame clones, and not every one. Of some 25,000 clones detected, approximately 73% appear once; the ten largest clones hold roughly 9.9%. The specimen was CD8+ T cells sorted from blood. This receptor was taken from a woman aged 18-35 years in good health. The rearrangement joins TRBV7-9 to TRBJ2-2; D possibly corresponds to TRBD2 (6 bases). This CDR3 reads CASSLDLAGFTGELFF. CDR3 in DNA: TGTGCCAGCAGCTTAGACCTCGCGGGGTTCACCGGGGAGCTGTTTTTT. Using reference TRBV7-9 and TRBJ2-2 for the parts outside the CDR3, the full variable domain is DTGVSQNPRHKITKRGQNVTFRCDPISEHNRLYWYRQTLGQGPEFLTYFQNEAQLEKSRLLSDRFSAERPKGSFSTLEIQRTEQGDSAMYLCASSLDLAGFTGELFFGEGSRLTVL.